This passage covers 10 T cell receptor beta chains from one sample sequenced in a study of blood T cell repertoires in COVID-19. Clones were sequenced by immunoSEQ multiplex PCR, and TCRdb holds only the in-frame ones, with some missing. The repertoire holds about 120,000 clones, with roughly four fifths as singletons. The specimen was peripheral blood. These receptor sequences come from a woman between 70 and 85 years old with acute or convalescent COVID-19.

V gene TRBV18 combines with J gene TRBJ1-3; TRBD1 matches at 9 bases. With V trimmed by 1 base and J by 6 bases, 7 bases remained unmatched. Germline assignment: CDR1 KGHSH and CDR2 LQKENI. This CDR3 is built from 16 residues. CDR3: CASSPRQGVAENTIYF. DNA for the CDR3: TGTGCCAGCTCACCACGACAGGGGGTTGCAGAAAACACCATATATTTT.

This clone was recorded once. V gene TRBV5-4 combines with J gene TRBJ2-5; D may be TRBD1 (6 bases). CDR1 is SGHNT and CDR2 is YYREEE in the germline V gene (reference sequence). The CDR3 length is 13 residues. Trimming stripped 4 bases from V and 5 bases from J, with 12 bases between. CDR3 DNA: TGTGCCAGCAGCACCGGGACATTCGAGACCCAGTACTTC. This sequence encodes CASSTGTFETQYF.

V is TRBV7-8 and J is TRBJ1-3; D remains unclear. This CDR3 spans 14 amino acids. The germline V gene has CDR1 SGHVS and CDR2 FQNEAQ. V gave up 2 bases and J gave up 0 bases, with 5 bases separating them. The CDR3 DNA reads TGTGCCAGCAGCTTAATCCTCTCTGGAAACACCATATATTTT. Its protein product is CASSLILSGNTIYF.

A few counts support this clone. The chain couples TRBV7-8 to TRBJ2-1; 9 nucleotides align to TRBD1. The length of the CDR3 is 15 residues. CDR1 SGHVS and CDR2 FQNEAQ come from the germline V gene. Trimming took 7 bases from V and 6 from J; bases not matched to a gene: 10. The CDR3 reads CASTHYGTGTNEQFF. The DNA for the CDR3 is TGTGCCAGCACCCACTACGGGACAGGGACCAATGAGCAGTTCTTC.

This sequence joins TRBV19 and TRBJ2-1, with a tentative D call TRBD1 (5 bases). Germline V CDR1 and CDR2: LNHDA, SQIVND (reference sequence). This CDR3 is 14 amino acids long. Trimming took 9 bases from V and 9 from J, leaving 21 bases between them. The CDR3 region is CASLPNRGIGEQFF. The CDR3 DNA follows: TGTGCCAGCCTGCCAAATAGGGGAATTGGTGAGCAGTTCTTC.

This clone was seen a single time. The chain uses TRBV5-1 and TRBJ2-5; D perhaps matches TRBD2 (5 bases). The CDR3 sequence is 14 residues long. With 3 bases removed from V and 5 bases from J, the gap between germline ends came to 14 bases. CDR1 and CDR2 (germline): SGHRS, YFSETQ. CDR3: CASSSGPPGETQYF. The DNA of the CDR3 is TGCGCCAGCAGCTCCGGGCCTCCGGGGGAGACCCAGTACTTC. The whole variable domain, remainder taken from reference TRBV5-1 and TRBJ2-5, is KAGVTQTPRYLIKTRGQQVTLSCSPISGHRSVSWYQQTPGQGLQFLFEYFSETQRNKGNFPGRFSGRQFSNSRSEMNVSTLELGDSALYLCASSSGPPGETQYFGPGTRLLVL.

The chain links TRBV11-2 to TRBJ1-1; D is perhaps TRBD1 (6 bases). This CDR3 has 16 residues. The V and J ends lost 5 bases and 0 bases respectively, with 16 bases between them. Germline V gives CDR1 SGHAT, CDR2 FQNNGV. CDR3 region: CASSTLQGSMNTEAFF. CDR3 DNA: TGTGCCAGCAGCACCCTACAGGGTTCGATGAACACTGAAGCTTTCTTT.

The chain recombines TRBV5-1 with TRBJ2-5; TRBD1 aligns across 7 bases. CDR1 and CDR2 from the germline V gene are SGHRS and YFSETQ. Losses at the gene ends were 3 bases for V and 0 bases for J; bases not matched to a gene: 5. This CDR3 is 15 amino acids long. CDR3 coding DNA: TGCGCCAGCAGCTGGGGGACAGTCAACCAAGAGACCCAGTACTTC. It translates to CASSWGTVNQETQYF. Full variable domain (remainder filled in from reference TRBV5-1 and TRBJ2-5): KAGVTQTPRYLIKTRGQQVTLSCSPISGHRSVSWYQQTPGQGLQFLFEYFSETQRNKGNFPGRFSGRQFSNSRSEMNVSTLELGDSALYLCASSWGTVNQETQYFGPGTRLLVL.

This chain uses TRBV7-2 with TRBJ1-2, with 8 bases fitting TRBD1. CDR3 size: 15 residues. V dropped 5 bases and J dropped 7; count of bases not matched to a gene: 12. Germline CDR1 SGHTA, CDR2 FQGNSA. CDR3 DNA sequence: TGTGCCAGCAGCATAGGTGGCGGACAGGGATCTGGCTACACCTTC. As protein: CASSIGGGQGSGYTF.

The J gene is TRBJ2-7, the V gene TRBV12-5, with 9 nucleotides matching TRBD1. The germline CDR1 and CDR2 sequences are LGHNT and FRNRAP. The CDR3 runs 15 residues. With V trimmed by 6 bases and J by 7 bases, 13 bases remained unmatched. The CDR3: CASGQGTGRGYEQYF. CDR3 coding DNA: TGTGCTAGTGGCCAGGGGACAGGGCGAGGATATGAGCAGTACTTC.